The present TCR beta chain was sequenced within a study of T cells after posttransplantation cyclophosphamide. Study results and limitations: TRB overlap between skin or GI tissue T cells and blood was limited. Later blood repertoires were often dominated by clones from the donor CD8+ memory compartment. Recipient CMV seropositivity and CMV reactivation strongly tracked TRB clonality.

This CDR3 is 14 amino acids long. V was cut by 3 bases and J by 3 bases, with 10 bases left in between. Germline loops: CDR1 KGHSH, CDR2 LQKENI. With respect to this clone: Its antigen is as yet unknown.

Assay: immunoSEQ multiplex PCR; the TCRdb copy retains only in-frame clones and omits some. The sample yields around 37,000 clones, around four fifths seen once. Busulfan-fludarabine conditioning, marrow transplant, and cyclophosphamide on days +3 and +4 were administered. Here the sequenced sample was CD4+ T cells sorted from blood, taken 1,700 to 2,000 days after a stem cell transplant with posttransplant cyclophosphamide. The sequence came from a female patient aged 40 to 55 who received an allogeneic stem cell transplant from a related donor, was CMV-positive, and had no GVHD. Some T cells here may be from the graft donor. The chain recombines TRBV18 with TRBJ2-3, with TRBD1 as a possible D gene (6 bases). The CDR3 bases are TGTGCCAGCTCACCCTTAGGGGGTACAGATACGCAGTATTTT. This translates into CASSPLGGTDTQYF. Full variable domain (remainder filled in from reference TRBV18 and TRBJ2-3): NAGVMQNPRHLVRRRGQEARLRCSPMKGHSHVYWYRQLPEEGLKFMVYLQKENIIDESGMPKERFSAEFPKEGPSILRIQQVVRGDSAAYFCASSPLGGTDTQYFGPGTRLTVL.